This T cell receptor (beta chain) was captured by sequencing in a study of cytomegalovirus exposure and HLA in healthy donors. The length of the CDR3 is 12 residues. V lost 9 bases and J 7 bases, leaving 16 bases between the germline ends. In germline, CDR1 is MDHEN, CDR2 SYDVKM. The study ran its PCR with 60 Vbeta and 13 Jbeta primers. Profiling relied on immunoSEQ multiplex PCR, and the TCRdb table lists in-frame clones only, not all of them. The listing contains tens of thousands of clones. V gene TRBV28 combines with J gene TRBJ2-7; D not certain. Sample: PBMCs. The clonotype comes from a woman between 45 and 65 years old in good health and CMV-seropositive. CDR3 sequence: CARSDPSAEQYF. For the CDR3, the DNA is TGTGCCAGGAGCGACCCTTCGGCGGAGCAGTACTTC. The whole variable domain, filled in from reference TRBV28 and TRBJ2-7, reads DVKVTQSSRYLVKRTGEKVFLECVQDMDHENMFWYRQDPGLGLRLIYFSYDVKMKEKGDIPEGYSVSREKKERFSLILESASTNQTSMYLCARSDPSAEQYFGPGTRLTVT.